This T cell receptor (beta chain) originates from a study of T cell repertoires in cytomegalovirus infection. Study conclusions and caveats: What dominated the ex vivo response were HLA-C-restricted CMV-specific TCR beta clonotypes.

This clonotype was seen at least ten times. Its antigen remains unknown. MiXCR was run by TCRdb on the reads, yielding one entry per CDR3 protein. Here the sample spans 76,000 or so distinct CDR3 sequences, roughly 3.5% being singletons. Specimen: PBMCs. The source is a human donor in good health (CMV status not recorded). Some clones in this sample may be carry-over from other donors' samples.

In DNA, the CDR3 is TGTGCCAGCAGCTTAGTTTTGGGACAGGGATCTTGGACTGAAGCTTTCTTT. This gives the protein CASSLVLGQGSWTEAFF. The chain is built from TRBV7-2 and TRBJ1-1, with 9 bases matching TRBD1. J was trimmed by 5 bases and V by 1 base; bases with no gene match: 11. CDR1 is SGHTA and CDR2 is FQGNSA in the germline V gene. The CDR3 covers 17 residues.